Listed below are T cell receptor beta chains from one sample, sequenced in a study of T cells after yellow fever vaccination. Each CDR3 protein is one row after TCRdb ran MiXCR on the 5' RACE reads. The table shows over 110,000 distinct CDR3 sequences, with less than 9.5% occurring only once. The starting material was CD4+ T cells sorted from PBMCs, obtained 5 days after the yellow fever booster vaccination. The receptors here all came from a man aged 30 to 45 who received the YFV17D yellow fever vaccine. Each CDR3 is given with its conserved first and last residue. A D gene is named only where the DNA matches it firmly. Not every row has a clone size; where given, it reads once, few, many or a size class.

d_gene	v_gene	abundance	j_gene	CDR3aa	CDR3nt
.	TRBV5-1	.	TRBJ2-7	CASSFSVRDYEQYF	TGCGCCAGCAGCTTTAGCGTAAGGGACTACGAGCAGTACTTC
TRBD1	TRBV3-1	once	TRBJ2-4	CACTHGGQGKNIQYF	TGTGCCTGCACCCACGGTGGACAGGGGAAAAACATTCAGTACTTC
.	TRBV3-1	many	TRBJ2-7	CASSQSGVTYEQYF	TGTGCCAGCAGCCAATCGGGAGTCACCTACGAGCAGTACTTC
.	TRBV20-1	many	TRBJ2-5	CSARDLGQDFQTQYF	TGCAGTGCTAGAGATCTGGGGCAGGACTTTCAGACCCAGTACTTC
.	TRBV5-4	.	TRBJ2-5	CASSLGGNEQETQYF	TGTGCCAGCAGCCTGGGTGGGAACGAACAAGAGACCCAGTACTTC
.	TRBV20-1	many	TRBJ2-1	CSAGGLLSYNEQFF	TGCAGTGCAGGGGGACTTCTCTCCTACAATGAGCAGTTCTTC
TRBD2	TRBV18	many	TRBJ2-5	CASSPELAERTQYF	TGTGCCAGCTCACCAGAACTAGCGGAGCGTACCCAGTACTTC
TRBD2	TRBV4-3	many	TRBJ2-3	CASSQTSAGGGPDTQYF	TGCGCCAGCAGCCAAACATCTGCGGGAGGTGGGCCAGATACGCAGTATTTT
.	TRBV5-1	few	TRBJ1-1	CASSLETADFTEAFF	TGCGCCAGCAGCTTGGAAACCGCAGACTTCACTGAAGCTTTCTTT
TRBD1	TRBV30	many	TRBJ2-3	CAWSVKLTGTGGDTQYF	TGTGCCTGGAGTGTAAAACTGACCGGGACAGGGGGAGATACGCAGTATTTT
.	TRBV2	many	TRBJ2-7	CATTDGLREQYF	TGTGCCACCACCGACGGGCTGCGCGAGCAGTACTTC
.	TRBV23-1	.	TRBJ2-2	CASPLGNTGELFF	TGCGCCAGCCCGCTGGGAAACACCGGGGAGCTGTTTTTT
TRBD1	TRBV18	many	TRBJ2-7	CASSLTGTGGNEQYF	TGTGCCAGCTCACTCACCGGGACAGGGGGCAACGAGCAGTACTTC
TRBD1	TRBV10-3	many	TRBJ2-5	CAISGQGQETQYF	TGTGCCATCAGTGGACAGGGGCAAGAGACCCAGTACTTC